The 32 T cell receptor beta chains below were found in one sample sequenced in a study of identical twins. TCRdb called the 5' RACE reads again in MiXCR, with one record for every CDR3 protein. The sample lists roughly 770,000 distinct CDR3 sequences, 18% occurring once. These data were also reused for a study on T cells expressing NK-cell markers.

The specimen sequenced was PBMCs. Source of these receptors: a woman aged 18-30 years in good health.

This chain uses TRBV4-3 with TRBJ2-5; no clear D gene. Germline-derived CDR1 and CDR2 are LGHNA and YSLEER. The CDR3 loop spans 15 amino acids. Trimming took 0 bases from V and 4 from J, leaving 12 bases between them. For the CDR3, the DNA is TGCGCCAGCAGCCAAGATAAGAAGAGAGGAGAGACCCAGTACTTC. This gives the protein CASSQDKKRGETQYF.

This clonotype appeared many times. This sequence joins TRBV10-3 and TRBJ2-7, with 7 positions matching TRBD1. The CDR3 is 13 amino acids. Unmatched junction bases numbered 11, after V lost 3 bases and J lost 12 bases. Germline CDR1 ENHRY, CDR2 SYGVKD. CDR3 in amino acids: CAISDARQGKRYF. The CDR3 coding sequence is TGTGCCATCAGTGATGCTAGACAGGGAAAAAGGTACTTC.

In its sample, this clonotype was seen a few times. This chain joins TRBV20-1 and TRBJ1-6, with TRBD1 as a possible D gene (6 bases). The V gene's germline CDR1 is DFQATT and CDR2 SNEGSKA (reference sequence). This CDR3 is built from 16 residues. The V gene lost 3 bases and the J gene lost 0 bases, with 12 bases spanning the gap. The CDR3 bases are TGCAGTGCTAGCGCTGACAGGCACTCCTATAATTCACCCCTCCACTTT. Translation gives CSASADRHSYNSPLHF.

This clonotype was seen more than once but under ten times. This chain connects TRBV7-9 to TRBJ1-1, with a possible D match to TRBD1 (5 bases). The CDR3 is 15 residues long. Trimming removed 3 bases at V and 4 bases at J, with 15 bases between. Germline loops: CDR1 SEHNR, CDR2 FQNEAQ (reference sequence). The CDR3 sequence: CASSLAGSIGTEAFF. The CDR3 DNA is TGTGCCAGCAGCTTGGCAGGGTCAATCGGCACTGAAGCTTTCTTT.

V is TRBV12-5 and J is TRBJ1-1; tentative D call: TRBD1 (6 bases). Germline loops: CDR1 LGHNT, CDR2 FRNRAP. V gave up 2 bases and J gave up 6 bases, with 7 bases separating them. The CDR3 has 12 amino acids. The DNA of the CDR3 is TGTGCTAGTGGTTTGCAGGGGTCTGAAGCTTTCTTT. Its translation: CASGLQGSEAFF.

V gene TRBV4-3 combines with J gene TRBJ2-7; D unclear. Germline V gene data show CDR1 as LGHNA and CDR2 as YSLEER. This CDR3 is 15 amino acids long. Trimming removed 3 bases from V and 0 bases from J, with 12 bases in between. CDR3 coding DNA: TGCGCCAGCAGCCATCGAAGCTCGGGCTCCTACGAGCAGTACTTC. Encoded protein: CASSHRSSGSYEQYF.

This chain connects TRBV6-2 or TRBV6-3 to TRBJ2-1; D is uncertain. This CDR3 contains 12 residues. Trimming cost V 2 bases and J 8 bases, with 7 bases left between them. Germline V CDR1 and CDR2: MNHEY, SVGEGT. The CDR3 nucleotides read TGTGCCAGCAGTTACGTTGGGGATGAGCAGTTCTTC. Its protein is CASSYVGDEQFF.

The chain joins TRBV7-2 to TRBJ2-1, with 11 bases fitting TRBD2. This CDR3 is built from 16 residues. V was clipped by 3 bases and J by 6 bases; unmatched bases: 7. CDR1 SGHTA and CDR2 FQGNSA come from the germline V gene. CDR3 sequence reads: CASSFPLSGRGNEQFF. The CDR3 bases are TGTGCCAGCAGCTTCCCCCTTAGCGGGAGGGGCAATGAGCAGTTCTTC.

V gene TRBV6-1 combines with J gene TRBJ2-3; no clear D gene. From germline, CDR1 is MNHNS and CDR2 SASEGT. This CDR3 region has 12 residues. V lost 0 bases and J lost 7, with 5 bases in between. CDR3 DNA: TGTGCCAGCAGTGAAGCGCTTAATACGCAGTATTTT. Amino acids: CASSEALNTQYF.

The rearrangement uses TRBV20-1 and TRBJ2-1, with 7 bases lining up with TRBD2. This CDR3 region has 15 residues. Looked up from germline, CDR1 is DFQATT and CDR2 is SNEGSKA (reference sequence). V dropped 4 bases and J dropped 1; count of bases not matched to a gene: 7. The CDR3 sequence: CSATDREESYNEQFF. The CDR3 bases are TGCAGTGCTACGGACCGGGAGGAATCCTACAATGAGCAGTTCTTC.

A single count supports this clonotype. Its ends do not fully match the called genes, so a read error is possible. This chain links TRBV12-3 or TRBV12-4 with TRBJ2-2; TRBD2 matches at 14 bases. The CDR3 consists of 18 residues. The CDR3 reads CDSSPTSGGARRTGELFF. The CDR3 coding sequence is TGTGACAGCAGTCCGACTAGCGGGGGGGCACGGAGGACCGGGGAGCTGTTTTTT.

This clonotype was seen a few times. The J gene is TRBJ1-1, the V gene TRBV20-1; D gene uncertain. The CDR3 is 12 amino acids. The germline CDR1 and CDR2 sequences are DFQATT and SNEGSKA (reference sequence). CDR3 sequence: CRTMGGNTEAFF. In nucleotides, the CDR3 is TGCAGGACGATGGGTGGGAACACTGAAGCTTTCTTT.

J is TRBJ2-2 and V is TRBV3-1; TRBD2 agrees at 11 bases. Germline loops: CDR1 LGHDT, CDR2 YNNKEL (reference sequence). The CDR3 is made up of 16 amino acids. V shed 1 base, J shed 7 bases, and the junction held 5 bases outside the gene matches. This chain's CDR3 is CASSQGHTSGSGELFF. The CDR3 region has the DNA TGTGCCAGCAGCCAAGGACATACTAGCGGGAGCGGGGAGCTGTTTTTT.

This clonotype was counted a few times. This chain joins TRBV10-3 and TRBJ2-7; possibly TRBD1 for D (6 bases). Germline-derived CDR1 and CDR2 are ENHRY and SYGVKD. V lost 7 bases, J lost 2 bases, and 12 bases lay in between. This CDR3 spans 13 amino acids. The CDR3 reads CAIKETGPYEQYF. The CDR3, as DNA: TGTGCCATCAAGGAAACAGGGCCCTACGAGCAGTACTTC.

This clonotype appeared a few times. The rearrangement links TRBV20-1 to TRBJ2-2, with D possibly TRBD1 on 6 matching bases. CDR1 is DFQATT, CDR2 SNEGSKA, per germline (reference sequence). The CDR3 loop spans 15 amino acids. Trimming cost V 0 bases and J 7 bases, with 15 bases left between them. As DNA, the CDR3 is TGCAGTGCTAGAGATCTACAGGGAGTAGGCGGGGAGCTGTTTTTT. Amino acid sequence: CSARDLQGVGGELFF.

The genes are TRBV5-1 and TRBJ2-1, with 12 bases fitting TRBD2. Trimming at V came to 0 bases and at J to 7 bases, leaving 8 bases not matched to a gene. Germline assignment: CDR1 SGHRS and CDR2 YFSETQ. The length of the CDR3 is 17 residues. The CDR3 bases are TGCGCCAGCAGCTTGGTGGTGACTAGCGGGAGACTAAATGAGCAGTTCTTC. It is translated as CASSLVVTSGRLNEQFF.

This clonotype has only a few counts. This rearrangement joins TRBV7-2 to TRBJ2-3, with D unclear. CDR3 length: 13 residues. The V end was cut by 5 bases, the J end by 4 bases, with 10 bases between. Germline assignment: CDR1 SGHTA and CDR2 FQGNSA. The CDR3 coding sequence is TGTGCCAGCAGCCCGGACGTAGCAGATACGCAGTATTTT. Its translation is CASSPDVADTQYF.

This clonotype was counted at least ten times. V usage is TRBV20-1 and J usage is TRBJ2-3; 8 bases map to TRBD2. The length of the CDR3 is 17 residues. After removal of 4 bases from V and 1 base from J, the junction contained 13 bases not matched to a gene. In germline, CDR1 is DFQATT, CDR2 SNEGSKA (reference sequence). The CDR3 coding sequence is TGCAGTGCTATTGGACTAGCTGCTGGGTGGGGCACAGATACGCAGTATTTT. Its translation: CSAIGLAAGWGTDTQYF.

In this sample, this clonotype turned up a few times. The CDR3 loop reads CASSDLVDGYTF. The DNA of the CDR3 is TGTGCCAGCAGTGATCTAGTAGACGGCTACACCTTC. This chain uses TRBV6-1 with TRBJ1-2; D gene ambiguous. Trimming shortened V by 3 bases and J by 8 bases, and 10 bases separated the two germline ends. Germline assignment: CDR1 MNHNS and CDR2 SASEGT. This CDR3 is built from 12 residues.

This clonotype came up a few times. The rearrangement links TRBV20-1 to TRBJ2-1; D gene ambiguous. Trimming took 0 bases from V and 10 from J, leaving 10 bases between them. CDR3 size: 12 residues. Germline V gene sequence: CDR1 DFQATT, CDR2 SNEGSKA (reference sequence). The CDR3 spells CSARDQYGEQFF. DNA for the CDR3: TGCAGTGCTAGAGATCAGTATGGCGAGCAGTTCTTC.

This sequence joins TRBV18 and TRBJ2-2; 7 positions match TRBD1. The junction had 5 bases not matched to a gene; V was cut back by 2 bases and J by 2 bases. Germline V gives CDR1 KGHSH, CDR2 LQKENI. The CDR3 contains 16 residues. CDR3 in amino acids: CASSPGTAENTGELFF. The CDR3 nucleotides are TGTGCCAGCTCACCAGGGACAGCCGAAAACACCGGGGAGCTGTTTTTT.

This clonotype came up a few times. This rearrangement joins TRBV5-1 to TRBJ2-3, with D unclear. Germline V gives CDR1 SGHRS, CDR2 YFSETQ. V shed 0 bases and J shed 3 bases, with 14 bases lying between them. CDR3 length: 16 residues. CDR3 loop: CASSLVRRAGTDTQYF. In nucleotides, the CDR3 is TGCGCCAGCAGCTTGGTTAGAAGGGCCGGTACAGATACGCAGTATTTT.

The rearrangement joins TRBV29-1 to TRBJ2-7, with D possibly being TRBD2 (5 bases). V dropped 4 bases and J dropped 7 bases, with 11 bases sitting between them. Germline V lookup: CDR1 SQVTM, CDR2 ANQGSEA. The CDR3 has 11 amino acids. The CDR3 DNA follows: TGCAGCGTTGCTCTAGCATCAGAGCAGTACTTC. Protein sequence: CSVALASEQYF.

V is TRBV10-2 and J is TRBJ2-7; 7 bases match TRBD1. This CDR3 is 17 amino acids long. CDR1 WSHSY and CDR2 SAAADI come from the germline V gene. V shed 3 bases, J shed 4 bases, and the junction held 15 bases outside the gene matches. The CDR3 sequence: CASSDFLTGTEKYEQYF. DNA for the CDR3: TGCGCCAGCAGTGATTTCTTGACCGGGACAGAAAAATACGAGCAGTACTTC.

This clonotype was seen a few times. The chain has TRBV11-2 and TRBJ2-7; D is perhaps TRBD1 (5 bases). Trimming took off 10 bases at V and 3 bases at J, with 13 bases between the two ends. From germline, CDR1 is SGHAT and CDR2 FQNNGV. The CDR3 sequence is 12 residues long. The CDR3 DNA reads TGTGCCATCCTAGGGGCTCGCTACGAGCAGTACTTC. It is translated as CAILGARYEQYF.

This clonotype was detected only a few times. The rearrangement links TRBV25-1 to TRBJ2-7, with 9 bases fitting TRBD1. This CDR3 is built from 15 residues. The germline V gene encodes CDR1 MGHDK and CDR2 SYGVNS. V shed 6 bases and J 8 bases; nucleotides not matched to a gene: 14. CDR3 nucleotides: TGTGCCAGCAGCTTCCCGGGACAGGGAGATTGGCAGCAGTACTTC. Translated, it gives CASSFPGQGDWQQYF.

The chain combines TRBV5-1 with TRBJ1-6; D ambiguous. The CDR3 has 15 amino acids. V gave up 0 bases and J gave up 2 bases, with 6 bases separating them. Germline-derived CDR1 and CDR2 are SGHRS and YFSETQ. The CDR3 here is CASSLEVTYNSPLHF. Written as DNA, the CDR3 is TGCGCCAGCAGCTTGGAGGTCACCTATAATTCACCCCTCCACTTT.

Only one count was recorded for this clonotype. This chain uses TRBV12-3 or TRBV12-4 with TRBJ2-1, with D possibly called TRBD1 or TRBD2 (5 bases each). Trimming took off 7 bases at V and 7 bases at J, with 20 bases between the two ends. This CDR3 comprises 15 residues. The CDR3 is CASTPGTRLGNEQFF. CDR3 in DNA: TGTGCCAGCACCCCGGGGACGCGGCTGGGGAATGAGCAGTTCTTC.

The chain uses TRBV7-2 and TRBJ2-4; no firm D call. In germline, CDR1 is SGHTA, CDR2 FQGNSA. CDR3 size: 15 residues. The V end was cut by 1 base, the J end by 1 base, with 8 bases between. CDR3 residues: CASSLDANAKNIQYF. The CDR3, as DNA: TGTGCCAGCAGCTTAGACGCCAATGCCAAAAACATTCAGTACTTC.

This clonotype showed up just a few times. The V gene is TRBV6-2 or TRBV6-3, the J gene TRBJ2-4; TRBD2 matches at 13 bases. In germline, CDR1 is MNHEY, CDR2 SVGEGT. With 4 bases clipped from V and 0 bases from J, the junction kept 9 bases outside the gene matches. The CDR3 is made up of 19 amino acids. CDR3 sequence (DNA): TGTGCCAGCAGTTTCCGACTAGCGGGAGGATACTTAGCCAAAAACATTCAGTACTTC. Its translation: CASSFRLAGGYLAKNIQYF.

The chain carries TRBV7-2 and TRBJ2-7; 7 bases agree with TRBD2. The junction had 8 bases not matched to a gene; V was cut back by 3 bases and J by 0 bases. Per germline, CDR1 SGHTA and CDR2 FQGNSA. The CDR3 totals 16 residues. CDR3: CASSLTGGLSSYEQYF. CDR3 DNA: TGTGCCAGCAGCTTGACGGGAGGTTTGTCCTCCTACGAGCAGTACTTC.

CDR3: CSAPDLAGGGETQYF. Written as DNA, the CDR3 is TGCAGTGCCCCGGATCTAGCGGGCGGGGGAGAGACCCAGTACTTC. V usage is TRBV20-1 and J usage is TRBJ2-5, with 8 bases fitting TRBD2. J was trimmed by 4 bases and V by 6 bases; bases with no gene match: 13. The germline V gene has CDR1 DFQATT and CDR2 SNEGSKA (reference sequence). This CDR3 is built from 15 residues.